Listed below are T cell receptor beta chains from one sample, sequenced in a study of CD8 T cells in Susac syndrome. In TCRdb, the immunoSEQ multiplex PCR reads were re-called with MiXCR into one record per CDR3 protein. Of 70,000 to 100,000 distinct CDR3 sequences listed, roughly 96% are singletons. Sequencing input: CD8+ T cells from PBMCs. The receptors originated from a human donor with Susac syndrome. Both conserved end residues are part of each CDR3. The order of the fields is V gene, J gene, CDR3 length, CDR3 protein.

TRBV6-2/TRBV6-3,TRBJ2-2,13,CASSYPRAGELFF
TRBV25-1,TRBJ2-4,19,CASPRGVTGRVAAKNIQYF
TRBV4-2,TRBJ1-1,15,CASSQVRIQINEAFF
TRBV30,TRBJ2-5,11,CALDLQETQYF
TRBV6-5,TRBJ1-6,16,CASSYSIGILNSPLHF
TRBV27,TRBJ1-1,15,CASSPYPGVSTEAFF
TRBV27,TRBJ2-5,16,CASSLSIGQGQETQYF
TRBV20-1,TRBJ1-6,15,CSATLQGAGNSPLHF
TRBV3-1,TRBJ2-1,17,CASSQSLIASGHNEQFF
TRBV2,TRBJ1-2,17,CASSAPLAFGTTDGYTF
TRBV12-3/TRBV12-4,TRBJ2-7,14,CASLSGVSSYEQYF
TRBV7-3,TRBJ2-1,15,CASSSLGQSDNEQFF
TRBV30,TRBJ2-7,14,CAWTGTGSTYEQYF
TRBV6-2/TRBV6-3,TRBJ1-1,16,CASRDIDTPRDPEAFF
TRBV6-5,TRBJ1-5,15,CASSYSIPSNQPQHF